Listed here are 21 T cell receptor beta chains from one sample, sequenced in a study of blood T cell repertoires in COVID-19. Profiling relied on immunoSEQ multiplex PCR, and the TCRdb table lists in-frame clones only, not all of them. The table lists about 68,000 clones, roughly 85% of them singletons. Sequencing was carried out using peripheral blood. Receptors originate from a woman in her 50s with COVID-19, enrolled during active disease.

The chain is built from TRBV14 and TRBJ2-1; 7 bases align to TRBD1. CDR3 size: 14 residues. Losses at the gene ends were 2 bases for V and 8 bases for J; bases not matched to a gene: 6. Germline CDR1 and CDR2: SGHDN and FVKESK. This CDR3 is CASSQLQGRHEQFF. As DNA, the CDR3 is TGTGCCAGCAGCCAACTACAGGGGCGGCATGAGCAGTTCTTC.

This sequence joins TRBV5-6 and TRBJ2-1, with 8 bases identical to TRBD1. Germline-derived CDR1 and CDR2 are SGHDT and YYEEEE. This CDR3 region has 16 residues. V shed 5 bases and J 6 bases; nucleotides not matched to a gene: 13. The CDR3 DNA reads TGTGCCAGCAGTCAGGGGGCGAGGTTGATCGGCAATGAGCAGTTCTTC. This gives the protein CASSQGARLIGNEQFF.

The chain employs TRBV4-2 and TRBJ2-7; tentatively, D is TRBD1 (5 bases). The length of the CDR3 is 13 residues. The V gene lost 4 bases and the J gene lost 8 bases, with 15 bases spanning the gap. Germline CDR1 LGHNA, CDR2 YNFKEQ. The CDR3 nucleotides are TGTGCCAGCAGCCCAAATCCGACAGCAAAGCAGTACTTC. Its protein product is CASSPNPTAKQYF.

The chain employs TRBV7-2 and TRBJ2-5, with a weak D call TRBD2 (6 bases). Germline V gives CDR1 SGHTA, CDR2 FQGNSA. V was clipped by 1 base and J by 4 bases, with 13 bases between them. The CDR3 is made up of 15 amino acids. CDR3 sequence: CASSLDSSGVETQYF. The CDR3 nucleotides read TGTGCCAGCAGCTTAGACTCTTCGGGGGTAGAGACCCAGTACTTC.

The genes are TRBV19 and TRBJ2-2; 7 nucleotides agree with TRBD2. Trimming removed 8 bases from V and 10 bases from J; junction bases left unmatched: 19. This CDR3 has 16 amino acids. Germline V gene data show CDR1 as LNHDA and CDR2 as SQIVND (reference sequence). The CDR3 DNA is TGTGCCAGTGGGCCTCGAGGGAGGGACCTCAGTACGGAGCTGTTTTTT. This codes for CASGPRGRDLSTELFF.

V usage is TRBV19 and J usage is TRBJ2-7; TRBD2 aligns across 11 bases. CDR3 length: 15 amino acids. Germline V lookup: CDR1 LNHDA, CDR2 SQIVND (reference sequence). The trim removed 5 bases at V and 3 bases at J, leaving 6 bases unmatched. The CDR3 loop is CASSLGTSGYYEQYF. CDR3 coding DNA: TGTGCCAGTAGTTTAGGGACTAGCGGTTACTACGAGCAGTACTTC.

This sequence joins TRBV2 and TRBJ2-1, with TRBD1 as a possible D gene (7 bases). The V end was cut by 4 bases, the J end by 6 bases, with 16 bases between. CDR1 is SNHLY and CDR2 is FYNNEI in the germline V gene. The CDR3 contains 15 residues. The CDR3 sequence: CASSVEGAGRNEQFF. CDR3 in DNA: TGTGCCAGCAGTGTGGAGGGGGCCGGTCGCAATGAGCAGTTCTTC.

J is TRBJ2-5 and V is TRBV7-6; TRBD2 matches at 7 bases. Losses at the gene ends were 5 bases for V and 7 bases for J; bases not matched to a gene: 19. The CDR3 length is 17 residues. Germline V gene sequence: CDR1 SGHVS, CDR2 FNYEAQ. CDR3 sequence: CASSPTPLRESRGTQYF. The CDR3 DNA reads TGTGCCAGCAGCCCCACCCCGTTGCGGGAGTCAAGAGGGACCCAGTACTTC.

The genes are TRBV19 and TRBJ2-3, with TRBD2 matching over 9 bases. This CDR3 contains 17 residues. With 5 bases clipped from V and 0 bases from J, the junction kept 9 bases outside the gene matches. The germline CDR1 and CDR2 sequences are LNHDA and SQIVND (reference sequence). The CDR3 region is CASSRNSGSPSTDTQYF. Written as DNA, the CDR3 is TGTGCCAGTAGTCGAAATAGCGGGAGCCCCAGCACAGATACGCAGTATTTT.

The CDR3 region has the DNA TGTGCCAGCAGCTTAGCGCCCTTAGGACCGACGGGAGAGCAGTACTTC. Translated, it gives CASSLAPLGPTGEQYF. The V call is TRBV7-2, the J call TRBJ2-7; D is possibly TRBD2 (5 bases). Trimming removed 0 bases from V and 7 bases from J, with 19 bases in between. There are 16 residues in the CDR3. Germline CDR1 and CDR2: SGHTA and FQGNSA.

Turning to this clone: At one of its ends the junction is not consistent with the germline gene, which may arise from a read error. CDR3 in DNA: TGTGCTAGCAGCTTAGGGGCGCCTCGCTCCTACAATGAGCAGTTCTTC. Protein: CASSLGAPRSYNEQFF. The chain joins TRBV7-7 to TRBJ2-1; weak D call: TRBD1 (5 bases). Germline loops: CDR1 SSHAT, CDR2 FNYEAQ (reference sequence). There are 16 residues in the CDR3.

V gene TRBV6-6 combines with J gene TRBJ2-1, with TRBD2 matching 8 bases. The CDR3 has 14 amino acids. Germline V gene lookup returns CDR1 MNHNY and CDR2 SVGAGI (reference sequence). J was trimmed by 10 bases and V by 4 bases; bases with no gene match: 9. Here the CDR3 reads CASSSTSDSTEQFF. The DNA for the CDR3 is TGTGCCAGCAGTTCGACTAGCGATTCTACGGAGCAGTTCTTC.

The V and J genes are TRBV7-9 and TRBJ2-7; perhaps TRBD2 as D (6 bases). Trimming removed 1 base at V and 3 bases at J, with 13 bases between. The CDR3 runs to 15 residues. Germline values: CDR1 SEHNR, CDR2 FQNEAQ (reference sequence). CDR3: CASSLGGIPYYEQYF. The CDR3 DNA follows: TGTGCCAGCAGCTTAGGCGGGATCCCGTACTACGAGCAGTACTTC. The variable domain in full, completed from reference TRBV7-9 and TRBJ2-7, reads DTGVSQNPRHKITKRGQNVTFRCDPISEHNRLYWYRQTLGQGPEFLTYFQNEAQLEKSRLLSDRFSAERPKGSFSTLEIQRTEQGDSAMYLCASSLGGIPYYEQYFGPGTRLTVT.

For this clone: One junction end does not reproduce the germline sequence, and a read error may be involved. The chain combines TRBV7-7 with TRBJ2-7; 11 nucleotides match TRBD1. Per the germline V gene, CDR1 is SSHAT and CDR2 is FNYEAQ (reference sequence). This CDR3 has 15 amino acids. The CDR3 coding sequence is TGTGCTAGCAGCCTTGGACAGGGGGCGGAATACGAGCAGTACTTC. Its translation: CASSLGQGAEYEQYF.

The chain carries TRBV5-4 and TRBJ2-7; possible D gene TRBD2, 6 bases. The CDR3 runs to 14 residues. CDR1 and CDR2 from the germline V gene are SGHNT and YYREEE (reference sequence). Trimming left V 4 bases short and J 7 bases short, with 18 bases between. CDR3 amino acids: CASSPGLGLGEQYF. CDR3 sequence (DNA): TGTGCCAGCAGCCCGGGACTGGGTCTTGGGGAGCAGTACTTC.

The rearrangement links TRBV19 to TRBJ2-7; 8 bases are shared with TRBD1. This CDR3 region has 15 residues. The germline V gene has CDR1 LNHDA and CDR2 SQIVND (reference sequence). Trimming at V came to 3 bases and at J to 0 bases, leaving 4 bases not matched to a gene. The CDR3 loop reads CASSIRGPSSYEQYF. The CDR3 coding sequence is TGTGCCAGTAGTATCAGGGGGCCCAGCTCCTACGAGCAGTACTTC.

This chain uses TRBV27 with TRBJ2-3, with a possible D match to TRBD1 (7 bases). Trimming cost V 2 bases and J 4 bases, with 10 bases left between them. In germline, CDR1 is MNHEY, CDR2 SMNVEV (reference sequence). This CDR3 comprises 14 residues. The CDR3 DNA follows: TGTGCCAGCAGTTTAGCCAGGGGGGCAGATACGCAGTATTTT. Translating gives CASSLARGADTQYF.

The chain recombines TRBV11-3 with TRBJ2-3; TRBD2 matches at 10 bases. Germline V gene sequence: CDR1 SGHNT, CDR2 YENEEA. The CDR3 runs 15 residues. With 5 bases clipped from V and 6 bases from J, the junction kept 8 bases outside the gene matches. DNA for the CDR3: TGTGCCAGCAGCCCGCGGACTAGCGGACAGGATACGCAGTATTTT. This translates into CASSPRTSGQDTQYF.

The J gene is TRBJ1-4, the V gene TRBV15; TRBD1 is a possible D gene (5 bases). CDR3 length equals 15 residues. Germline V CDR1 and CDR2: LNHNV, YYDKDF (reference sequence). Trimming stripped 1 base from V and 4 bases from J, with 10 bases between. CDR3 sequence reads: CATSRGGGVNEKLFF. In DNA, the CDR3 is TGTGCCACCAGCAGAGGGGGAGGGGTTAATGAAAAACTGTTTTTT. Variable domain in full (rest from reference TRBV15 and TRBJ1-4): DAMVIQNPRYQVTQFGKPVTLSCSQTLNHNVMYWYQQKSSQAPKLLFHYYDKDFNNEADTPDNFQSRRPNTSFCFLDIRSPGLGDTAMYLCATSRGGGVNEKLFFGSGTQLSVL.

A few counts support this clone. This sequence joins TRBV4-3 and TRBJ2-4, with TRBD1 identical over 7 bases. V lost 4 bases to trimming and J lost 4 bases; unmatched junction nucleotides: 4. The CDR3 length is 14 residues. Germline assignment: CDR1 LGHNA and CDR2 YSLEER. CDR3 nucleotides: TGCGCCAGCAGCCGAGAGGGACAGAAAAACATTCAGTACTTC. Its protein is CASSREGQKNIQYF.

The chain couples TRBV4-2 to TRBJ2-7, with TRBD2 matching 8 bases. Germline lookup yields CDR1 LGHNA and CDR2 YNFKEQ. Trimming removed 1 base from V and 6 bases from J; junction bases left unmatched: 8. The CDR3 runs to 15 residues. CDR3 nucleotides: TGTGCCAGCAGCCAAGTGGACCGGGGGGGAGGCGAGCAGTACTTC. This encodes CASSQVDRGGGEQYF.